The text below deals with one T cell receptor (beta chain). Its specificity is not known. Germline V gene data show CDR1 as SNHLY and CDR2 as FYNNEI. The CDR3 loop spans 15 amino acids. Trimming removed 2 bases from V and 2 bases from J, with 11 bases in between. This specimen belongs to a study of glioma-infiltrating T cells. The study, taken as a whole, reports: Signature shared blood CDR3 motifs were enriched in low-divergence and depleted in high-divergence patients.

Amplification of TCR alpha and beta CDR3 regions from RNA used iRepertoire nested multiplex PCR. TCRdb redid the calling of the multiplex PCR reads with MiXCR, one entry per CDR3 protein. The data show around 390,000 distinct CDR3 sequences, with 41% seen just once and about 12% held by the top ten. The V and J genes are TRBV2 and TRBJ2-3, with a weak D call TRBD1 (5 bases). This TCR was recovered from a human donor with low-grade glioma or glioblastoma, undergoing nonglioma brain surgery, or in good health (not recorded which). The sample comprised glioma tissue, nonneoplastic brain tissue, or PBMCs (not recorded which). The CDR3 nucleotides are TGTGCCAGCAGTGAACAGGGAACTCACACAGATACGCAGTATTTT. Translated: CASSEQGTHTDTQYF. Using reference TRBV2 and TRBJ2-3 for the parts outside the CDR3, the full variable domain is EPEVTQTPSHQVTQMGQEVILRCVPISNHLYFYWYRQILGQKVEFLVSFYNNEISEKSEIFDDQFSVERPDGSNFTLKIRSTKLEDSAMYFCASSEQGTHTDTQYFGPGTRLTVL.